What follows describes a single TCR beta chain. Germline loops: CDR1 MNHEY, CDR2 SVGAGI. This CDR3 is 14 amino acids long. V was clipped by 3 bases and J by 2 bases, with 11 bases between them. Profiling relied on immunoSEQ multiplex PCR, and the TCRdb table lists in-frame clones only, not all of them. Among 40,000 to 50,000 clones, more than 75% were seen once, and the ten largest hold under 9.5%. These data originate in a study of blood T cell repertoires in COVID-19. Study-wide context: COVID-19 samples collected from the United States, Italy and Spain covered acute and convalescent phases.

V gene TRBV6-5 combines with J gene TRBJ2-7, with TRBD1 as a possible D gene (5 bases). The origin of this receptor is a man between 65 and 85 years old with active or convalescent COVID-19. The specimen was peripheral blood. CDR3 protein: CASSYGAAPYEQYF. DNA for the CDR3: TGTGCCAGCAGTTATGGGGCGGCCCCCTACGAGCAGTACTTC.